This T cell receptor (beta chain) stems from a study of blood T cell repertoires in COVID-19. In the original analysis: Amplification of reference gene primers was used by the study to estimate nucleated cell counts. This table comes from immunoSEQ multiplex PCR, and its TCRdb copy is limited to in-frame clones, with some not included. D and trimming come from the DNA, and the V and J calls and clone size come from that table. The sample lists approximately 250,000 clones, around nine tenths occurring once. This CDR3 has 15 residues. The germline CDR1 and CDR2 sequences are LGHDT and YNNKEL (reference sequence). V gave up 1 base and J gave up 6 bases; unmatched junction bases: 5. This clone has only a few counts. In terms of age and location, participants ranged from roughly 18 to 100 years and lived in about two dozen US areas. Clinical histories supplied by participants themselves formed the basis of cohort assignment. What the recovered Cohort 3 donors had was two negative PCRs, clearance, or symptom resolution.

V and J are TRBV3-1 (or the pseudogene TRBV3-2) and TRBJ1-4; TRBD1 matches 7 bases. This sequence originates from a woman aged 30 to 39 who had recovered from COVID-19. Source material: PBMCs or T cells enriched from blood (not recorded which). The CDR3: CASSQAAGGHEKLFF. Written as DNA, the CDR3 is TGTGCCAGCAGCCAAGCTGCAGGGGGGCATGAAAAACTGTTTTTT.